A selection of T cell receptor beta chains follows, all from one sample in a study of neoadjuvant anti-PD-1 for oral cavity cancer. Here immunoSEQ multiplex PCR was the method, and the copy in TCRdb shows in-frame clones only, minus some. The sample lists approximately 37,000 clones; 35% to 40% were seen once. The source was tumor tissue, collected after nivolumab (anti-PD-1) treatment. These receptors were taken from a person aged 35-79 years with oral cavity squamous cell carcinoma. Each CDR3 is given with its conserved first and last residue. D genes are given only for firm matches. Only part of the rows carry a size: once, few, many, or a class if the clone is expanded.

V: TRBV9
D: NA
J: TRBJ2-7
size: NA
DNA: TGTGCCAGCAGCACAGGACACTCCTACGAGCAGTACTTC
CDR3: CASSTGHSYEQYF

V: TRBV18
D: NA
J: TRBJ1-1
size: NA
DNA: TGTGCCAGCTCACCCGGGGCGTTGGGGACTGAAGCTTTCTTT
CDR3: CASSPGALGTEAFF

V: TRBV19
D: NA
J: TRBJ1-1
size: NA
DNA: TGTGCCAGTAGTATGACAGGCCCGAACACTGAAGCTTTCTTT
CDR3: CASSMTGPNTEAFF

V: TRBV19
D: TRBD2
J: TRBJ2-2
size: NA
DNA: TGTGCCAGTAGCGTTCGACGGGAGGGGACCGGGGAGCTGTTTTTT
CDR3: CASSVRREGTGELFF

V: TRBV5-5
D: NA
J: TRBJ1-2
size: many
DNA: TGTGCCAGCAGTCGTACAACTGCAAACTATGGCTACACCTTC
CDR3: CASSRTTANYGYTF

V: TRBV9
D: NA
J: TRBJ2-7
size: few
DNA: TGTGCCAGCAGCGTAGCGGTAGGGAGATCCTACGAGCAGTACTTC
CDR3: CASSVAVGRSYEQYF

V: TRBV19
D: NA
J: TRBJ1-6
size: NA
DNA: TGTGCCAGTAGTCTTCAACAGGGAGATAATTCACCCCTCCACTTT
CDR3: CASSLQQGDNSPLHF

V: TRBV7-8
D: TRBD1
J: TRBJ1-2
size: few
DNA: TGTGCCAGCAGCCCCGGACAGGGGACGAACTATGGCTACACCTTC
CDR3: CASSPGQGTNYGYTF

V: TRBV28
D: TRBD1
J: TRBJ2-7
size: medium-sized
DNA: TGTGCCAGCGTCCGGGGACAGGGGCGCGAGCAGTACTTC
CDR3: CASVRGQGREQYF

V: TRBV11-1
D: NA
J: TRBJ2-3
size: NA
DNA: TGTGCCAGCAGCTTAGACAGCTTTTCTAGCACAGATACGCAGTATTTT
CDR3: CASSLDSFSSTDTQYF

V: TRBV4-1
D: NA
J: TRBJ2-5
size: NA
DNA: TGCGCCAGCAGCCAATCTCCCCAGTCGTTTGGGAGACAAGAGACCCAGTACTTC
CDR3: CASSQSPQSFGRQETQYF

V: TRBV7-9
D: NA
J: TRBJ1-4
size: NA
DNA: TGTGCCAGCAGCTTAGATATGACAGTAAAAGAAAAACTGTTTTTT
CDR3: CASSLDMTVKEKLFF

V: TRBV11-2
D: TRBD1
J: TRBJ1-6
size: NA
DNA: TGTGCCAGCAGCTTAGGCGGGGACAGCATTAGCTCCTATAATTCACCCCTCCACTTT
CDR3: CASSLGGDSISSYNSPLHF

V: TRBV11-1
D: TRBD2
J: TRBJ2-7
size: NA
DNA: TGTGCCAGCAGCTTACGCGGGAGAACCGAGCAGTACTTC
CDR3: CASSLRGRTEQYF

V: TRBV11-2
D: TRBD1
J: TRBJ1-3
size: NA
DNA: TGTGCCAGCAGCGCACCGGGACAGGACTCTGGAAACACCATATATTTT
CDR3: CASSAPGQDSGNTIYF

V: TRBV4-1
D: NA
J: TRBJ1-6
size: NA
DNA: TGCGCCAGCAGCCAAGTGGCCGGGCTCCATAGCTCCTATAATTCACCCCTCCACTTT
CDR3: CASSQVAGLHSSYNSPLHF

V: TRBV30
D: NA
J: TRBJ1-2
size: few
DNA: TGTGCCTGGAGTGTACATTTGGGGGCAGGTGGCTACACCTTC
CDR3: CAWSVHLGAGGYTF

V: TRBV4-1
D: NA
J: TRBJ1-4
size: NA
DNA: TGCGCCAGCAGCCAAGAAGGAGGCAGGGAGGGAAAACTGTTTTTT
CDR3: CASSQEGGREGKLFF

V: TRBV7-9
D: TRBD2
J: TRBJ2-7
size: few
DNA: TGTGCCAGCAGCAGAGGGACTACCGCCTACGAGCAGTACTTC
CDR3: CASSRGTTAYEQYF

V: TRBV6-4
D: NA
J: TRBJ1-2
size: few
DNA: TGTGCCAGCAGTGAGGTCAGGGTAGGCTATGGCTACACCTTC
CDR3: CASSEVRVGYGYTF

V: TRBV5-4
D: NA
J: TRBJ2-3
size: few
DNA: TGTGCCAGCAGCAGGTTACAGGGTGAGGTTGGCACAGATACGCAGTATTTT
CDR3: CASSRLQGEVGTDTQYF

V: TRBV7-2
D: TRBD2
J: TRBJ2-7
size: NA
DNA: TGTGCCAGCAGCTTAGTAGCTAGCGGCTCCTACGAGCAGTACTTC
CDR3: CASSLVASGSYEQYF

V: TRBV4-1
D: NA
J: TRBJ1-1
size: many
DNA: TGCGCCAGCAGCCAAGGGTCAGGACAGCACATTGTTTCGAGGAACACTGAAGCTTTCTTT
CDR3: CASSQGSGQHIVSRNTEAFF

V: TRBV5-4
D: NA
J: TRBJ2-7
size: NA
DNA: TGTGCCAGCGGCCGGGACGGAGCCTACGAGCAGTACTTC
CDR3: CASGRDGAYEQYF

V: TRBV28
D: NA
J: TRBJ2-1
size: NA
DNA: TGTGCCAGTATAGAGGAAGGTCGTAGCTCCTACAATGAGCAGTTCTTC
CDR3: CASIEEGRSSYNEQFF

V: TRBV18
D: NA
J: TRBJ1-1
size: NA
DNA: TGTGCCAGCTCACCACCTAACGACATGAACACTGAAGCTTTCTTT
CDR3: CASSPPNDMNTEAFF

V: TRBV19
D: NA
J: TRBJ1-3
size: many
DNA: TGTGCCAGTAGTATCTTTGATGGTTCTGGAAACACCATATATTTT
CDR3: CASSIFDGSGNTIYF

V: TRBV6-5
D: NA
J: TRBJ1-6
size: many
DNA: TGTGCCAGCAGTTACTCGAGCCGCCCAGGGGCACCCCTCCACTTT
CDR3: CASSYSSRPGAPLHF

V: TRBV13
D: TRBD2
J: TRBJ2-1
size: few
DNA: TGTGCCAGCAGCCCCAGACTAGCGGGAAATCTATACAATGAGCAGTTCTTC
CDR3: CASSPRLAGNLYNEQFF

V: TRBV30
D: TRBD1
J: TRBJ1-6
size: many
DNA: TGTGCCTGGAGTTTCGGACAGGGTTATTCACCCCTCCACTTT
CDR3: CAWSFGQGYSPLHF

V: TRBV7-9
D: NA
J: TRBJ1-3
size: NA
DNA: TGTGCCAGCAGCTTCGCAGGGTGGTCTGGAAACACCATATATTTT
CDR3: CASSFAGWSGNTIYF

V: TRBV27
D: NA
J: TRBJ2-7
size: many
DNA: TGTGCCAGCAATTCCTCCGGGGCAGGATTC
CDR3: CASNSSGAGF

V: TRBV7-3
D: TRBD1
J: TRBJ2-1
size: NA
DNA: TGTGCCAGCAGCCCCCGGGACAGGGGCCCTGAGCAGTTCTTC
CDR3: CASSPRDRGPEQFF

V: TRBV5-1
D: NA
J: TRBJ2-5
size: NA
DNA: TGCGCCAGCAGCGTTGGGACCCACGAAGAGACCCAGTACTTC
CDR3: CASSVGTHEETQYF

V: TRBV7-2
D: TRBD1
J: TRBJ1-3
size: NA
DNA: TGTGCCAGCAGCCCCGGGACAGCACTATATTTT
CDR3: CASSPGTALYF

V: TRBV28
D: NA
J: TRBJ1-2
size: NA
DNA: TGTGCCACCCCAGGGCGGGATGGCTATGGCTACACCTTC
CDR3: CATPGRDGYGYTF

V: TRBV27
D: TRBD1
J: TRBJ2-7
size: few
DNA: TGTGCCAGCAGCCTGACAGGGGGAAACGAGCAGTACTTC
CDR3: CASSLTGGNEQYF

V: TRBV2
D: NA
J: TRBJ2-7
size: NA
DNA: TGTGCCAGCAGTGCCCGAATGGGGTCCTACGAGCAGTACTTC
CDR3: CASSARMGSYEQYF

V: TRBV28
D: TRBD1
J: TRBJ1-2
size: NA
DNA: TGTGCCAGCAGTTTTCCGATAGGACAGGGGGCGCCTAACTATGGCTACACCTTC
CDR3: CASSFPIGQGAPNYGYTF

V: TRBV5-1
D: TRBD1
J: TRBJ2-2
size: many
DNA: TGCGCCAGCAGCTTGGCCGGGACAGGGGGTGGCACCGGGGAGCTGTTTTTT
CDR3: CASSLAGTGGGTGELFF

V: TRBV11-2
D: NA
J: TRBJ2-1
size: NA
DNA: TGTGCCAGCAGCTTAGCGGGCTTACACTACAATGAGCAGTTCTTC
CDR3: CASSLAGLHYNEQFF

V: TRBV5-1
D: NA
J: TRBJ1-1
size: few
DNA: TGCGCCAGCAGCTTGGAGGCGGGGATGAACACTGAAGCTTTCTTT
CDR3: CASSLEAGMNTEAFF

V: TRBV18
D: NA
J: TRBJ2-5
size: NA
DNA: TGTGCCAGCTCACCACCGGGGCTCCAAGAGACCCAGTACTTC
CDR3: CASSPPGLQETQYF

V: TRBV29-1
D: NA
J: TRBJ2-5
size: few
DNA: TGCAGCGTCCAGACTTGGGACGGCCTAGAGACCCAGTACTTC
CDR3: CSVQTWDGLETQYF

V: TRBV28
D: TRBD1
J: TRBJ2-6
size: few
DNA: TGTGCCAGCAGTTTAGGAGACAGGGCCGGGGCCAACGTCCTGACTTTC
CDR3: CASSLGDRAGANVLTF

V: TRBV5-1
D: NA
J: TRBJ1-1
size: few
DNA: TGCGCCAGCAGCTGGCGGGGGGGCACTGAAGCTTTCTTT
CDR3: CASSWRGGTEAFF

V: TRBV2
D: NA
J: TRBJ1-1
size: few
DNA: TGTGCCAGCAGTGAAGATACGTCCATCGCCACTGAAGCTTTCTTT
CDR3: CASSEDTSIATEAFF

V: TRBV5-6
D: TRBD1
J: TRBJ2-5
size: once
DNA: TGTGCCAGCAGCTGGGGACAGGGGGCGCGAGAGACCCAGTACTTC
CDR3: CASSWGQGARETQYF

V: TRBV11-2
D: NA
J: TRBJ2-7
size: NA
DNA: TGTGCCAGCAGCCTCTCCGCCTCCTCGAGCTCCTACGAGCAGTACTTC
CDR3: CASSLSASSSSYEQYF